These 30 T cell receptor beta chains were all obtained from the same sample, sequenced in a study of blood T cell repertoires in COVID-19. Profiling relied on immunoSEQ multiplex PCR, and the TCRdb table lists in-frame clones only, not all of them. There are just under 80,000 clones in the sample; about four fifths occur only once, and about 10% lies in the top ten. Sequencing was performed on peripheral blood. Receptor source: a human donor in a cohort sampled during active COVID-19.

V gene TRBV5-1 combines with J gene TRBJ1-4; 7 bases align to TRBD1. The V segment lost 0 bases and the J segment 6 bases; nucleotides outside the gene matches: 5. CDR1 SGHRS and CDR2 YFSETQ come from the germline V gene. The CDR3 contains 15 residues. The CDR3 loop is CASSLVPTGHEKLFF. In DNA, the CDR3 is TGCGCCAGCAGCTTGGTACCGACAGGGCATGAAAAACTGTTTTTT.

The CDR3 DNA reads TGTGCCAGTAGTATATTCAGCGCTTTAGGCTACACCTTC. Its translation: CASSIFSALGYTF. The chain carries TRBV19 and TRBJ1-2; D not certain. The CDR3 runs to 13 residues. Looked up from germline, CDR1 is LNHDA and CDR2 is SQIVND (reference sequence). V was shortened by 2 bases and J by 8 bases, with 12 bases between the two germline ends. The whole variable domain, filled in from reference TRBV19 and TRBJ1-2, reads DGGITQSPKYLFRKEGQNVTLSCEQNLNHDAMYWYRQDPGQGLRLIYYSQIVNDFQKGDIAEGYSVSREKKESFPLTVTSAQKNPTAFYLCASSIFSALGYTFGSGTRLTVV.

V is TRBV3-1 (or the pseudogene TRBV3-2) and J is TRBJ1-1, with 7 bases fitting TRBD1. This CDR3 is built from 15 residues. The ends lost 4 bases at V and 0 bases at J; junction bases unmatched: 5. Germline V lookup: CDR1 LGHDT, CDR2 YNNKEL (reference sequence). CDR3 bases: TGTGCCAGCAGCCCCCGGACAGGCCTGAACACTGAAGCTTTCTTT. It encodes CASSPRTGLNTEAFF.

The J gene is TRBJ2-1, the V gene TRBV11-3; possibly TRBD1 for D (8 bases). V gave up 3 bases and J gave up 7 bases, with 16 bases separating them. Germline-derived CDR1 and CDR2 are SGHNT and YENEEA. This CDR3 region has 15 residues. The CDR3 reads CASSFRTGGGNEQFF. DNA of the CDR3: TGTGCCAGCAGCTTTCGAACAGGGGGAGGGAATGAGCAGTTCTTC. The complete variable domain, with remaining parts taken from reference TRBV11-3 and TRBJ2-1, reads EAGVVQSPRYKIIEKKQPVAFWCNPISGHNTLYWYLQNLGQGPELLIRYENEEAVDDSQLPKDRFSAERLKGVDSTLKIQPAELGDSAVYLCASSFRTGGGNEQFFGPGTRLTVL.

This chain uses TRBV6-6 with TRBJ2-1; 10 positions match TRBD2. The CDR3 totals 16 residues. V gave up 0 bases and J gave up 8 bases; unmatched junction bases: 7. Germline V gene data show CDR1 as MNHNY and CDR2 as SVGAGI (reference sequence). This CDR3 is CASSYSIAGGGDEQFF. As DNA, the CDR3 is TGTGCCAGCAGTTACTCGATAGCGGGGGGTGGCGATGAGCAGTTCTTC.

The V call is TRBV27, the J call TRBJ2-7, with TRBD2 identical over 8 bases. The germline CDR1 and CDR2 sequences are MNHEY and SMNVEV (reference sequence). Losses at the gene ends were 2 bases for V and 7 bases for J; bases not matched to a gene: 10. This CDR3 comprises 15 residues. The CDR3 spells CASSLRGGREGEQYF. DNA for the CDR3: TGTGCCAGCAGTTTACGGGGTGGCCGGGAGGGTGAGCAGTACTTC.

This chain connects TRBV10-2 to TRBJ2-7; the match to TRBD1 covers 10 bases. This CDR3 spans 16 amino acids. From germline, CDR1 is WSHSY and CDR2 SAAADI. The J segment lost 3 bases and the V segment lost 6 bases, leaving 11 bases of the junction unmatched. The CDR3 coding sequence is TGCGCCAGCAGGGCCGTTAAGGGACAGGGGATCTACGAGCAGTACTTC. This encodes CASRAVKGQGIYEQYF.

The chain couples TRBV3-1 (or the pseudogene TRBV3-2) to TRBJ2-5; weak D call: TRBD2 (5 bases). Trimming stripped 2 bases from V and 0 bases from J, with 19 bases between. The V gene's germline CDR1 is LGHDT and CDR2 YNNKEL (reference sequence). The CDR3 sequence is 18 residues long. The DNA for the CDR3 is TGTGCCAGCAGCCAATCAACTCGGGATAAGCAGTACCAAGAGACCCAGTACTTC. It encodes CASSQSTRDKQYQETQYF.

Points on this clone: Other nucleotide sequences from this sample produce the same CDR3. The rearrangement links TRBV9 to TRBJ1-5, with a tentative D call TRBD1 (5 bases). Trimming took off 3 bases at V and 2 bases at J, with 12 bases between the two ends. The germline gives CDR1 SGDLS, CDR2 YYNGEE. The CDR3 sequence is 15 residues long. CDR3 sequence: CASSAGGGGNQPQHF. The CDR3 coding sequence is TGTGCCAGCAGCGCCGGGGGGGGTGGCAATCAGCCCCAGCATTTT.

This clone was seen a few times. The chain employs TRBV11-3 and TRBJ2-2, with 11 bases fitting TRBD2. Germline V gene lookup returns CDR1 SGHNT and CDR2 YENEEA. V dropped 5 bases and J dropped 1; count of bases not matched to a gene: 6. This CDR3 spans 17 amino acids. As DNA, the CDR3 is TGTGCCAGCAGCACCCGGACTAGCGGGCAGAACACCGGGGAGCTGTTTTTT. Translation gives CASSTRTSGQNTGELFF.

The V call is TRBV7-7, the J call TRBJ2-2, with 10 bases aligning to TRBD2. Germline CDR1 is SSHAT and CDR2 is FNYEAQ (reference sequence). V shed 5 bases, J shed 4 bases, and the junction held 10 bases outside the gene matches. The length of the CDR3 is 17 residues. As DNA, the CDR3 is TGTGCCAGCAGCCCGGAGCTAGCGGGGGCCAGCACCGGGGAGCTGTTTTTT. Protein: CASSPELAGASTGELFF. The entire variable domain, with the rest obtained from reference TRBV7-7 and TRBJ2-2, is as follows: GAGVSQSPRYKVTKRGQDVTLRCDPISSHATLYWYQQALGQGPEFLTYFNYEAQPDKSGLPSDRFSAERPEGSISTLTIQRTEQRDSAMYRCASSPELAGASTGELFFGEGSRLTVL.

CDR3 in DNA: TGTGCCAGCAGCGTAGGTCAACAGGGGGTCTACGAGCAGTACTTC. It is translated as CASSVGQQGVYEQYF. This chain uses TRBV9 with TRBJ2-7, with 8 bases fitting TRBD1. The V and J ends lost 0 bases and 3 bases, in that order; junction bases with no gene match: 5. CDR1 SGDLS and CDR2 YYNGEE come from the germline V gene. There are 15 residues in the CDR3.

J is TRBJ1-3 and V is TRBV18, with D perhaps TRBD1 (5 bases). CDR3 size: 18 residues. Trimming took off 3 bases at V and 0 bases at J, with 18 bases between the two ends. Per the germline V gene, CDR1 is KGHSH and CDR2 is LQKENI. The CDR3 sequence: CASSPVYLQESSGNTIYF. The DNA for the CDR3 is TGTGCCAGCTCACCTGTGTACTTACAGGAGAGCTCTGGAAACACCATATATTTT.

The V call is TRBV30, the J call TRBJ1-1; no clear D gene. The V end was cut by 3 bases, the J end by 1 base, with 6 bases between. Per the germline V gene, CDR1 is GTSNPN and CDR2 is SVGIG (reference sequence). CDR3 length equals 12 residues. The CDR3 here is CAWRSQNTEAFF. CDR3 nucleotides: TGTGCCTGGAGGTCCCAGAACACTGAAGCTTTCTTT.

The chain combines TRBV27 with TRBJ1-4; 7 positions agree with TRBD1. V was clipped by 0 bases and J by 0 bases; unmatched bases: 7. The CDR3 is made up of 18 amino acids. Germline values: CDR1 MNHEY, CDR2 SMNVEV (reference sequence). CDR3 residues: CASSLSHPQGATNEKLFF. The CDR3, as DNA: TGTGCCAGCAGTTTATCTCACCCTCAGGGGGCAACTAATGAAAAACTGTTTTTT.

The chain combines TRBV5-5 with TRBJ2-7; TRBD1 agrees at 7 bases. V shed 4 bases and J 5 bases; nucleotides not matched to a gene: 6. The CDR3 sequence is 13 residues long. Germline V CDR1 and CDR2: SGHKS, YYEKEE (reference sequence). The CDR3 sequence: CASSILQGNEQYF. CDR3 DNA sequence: TGTGCCAGCAGCATCCTACAGGGGAACGAGCAGTACTTC. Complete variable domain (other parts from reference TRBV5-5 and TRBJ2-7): DAGVTQSPTHLIKTRGQQVTLRCSPISGHKSVSWYQQVLGQGPQFIFQYYEKEERGRGNFPDRFSARQFPNYSSELNVNALLLGDSALYLCASSILQGNEQYFGPGTRLTVT.

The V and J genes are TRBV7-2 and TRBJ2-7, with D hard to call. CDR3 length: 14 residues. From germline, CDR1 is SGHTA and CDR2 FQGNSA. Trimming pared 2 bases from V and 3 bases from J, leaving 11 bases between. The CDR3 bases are TGTGCCAGCAGCTTATGGGCCGTAGGCTACGAGCAGTACTTC. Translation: CASSLWAVGYEQYF.

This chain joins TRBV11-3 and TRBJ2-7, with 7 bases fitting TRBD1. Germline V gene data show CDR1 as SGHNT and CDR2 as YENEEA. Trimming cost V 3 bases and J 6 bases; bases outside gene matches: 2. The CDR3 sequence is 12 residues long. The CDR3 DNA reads TGTGCCAGCAGCTTGGCAGGGGGCGAGCAGTACTTC. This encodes CASSLAGGEQYF.

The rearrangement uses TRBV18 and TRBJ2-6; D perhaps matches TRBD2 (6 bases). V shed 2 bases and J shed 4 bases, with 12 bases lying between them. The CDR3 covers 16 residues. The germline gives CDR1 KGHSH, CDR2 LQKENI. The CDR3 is CASSPVRGPGANVLTF. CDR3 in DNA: TGTGCCAGCTCACCAGTGCGGGGTCCCGGGGCCAACGTCCTGACTTTC.

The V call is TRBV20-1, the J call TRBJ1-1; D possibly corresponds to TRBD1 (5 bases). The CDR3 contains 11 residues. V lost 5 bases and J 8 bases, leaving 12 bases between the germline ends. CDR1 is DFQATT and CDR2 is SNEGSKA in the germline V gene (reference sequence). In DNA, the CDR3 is TGCAGTGCTGGGGGGGTGGCAGAAGCTTTCTTT. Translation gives CSAGGVAEAFF.

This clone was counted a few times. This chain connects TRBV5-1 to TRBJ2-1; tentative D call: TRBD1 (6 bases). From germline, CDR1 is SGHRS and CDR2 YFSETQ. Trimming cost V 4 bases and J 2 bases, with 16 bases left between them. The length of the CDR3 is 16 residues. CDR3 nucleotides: TGCGCCAGCAGCCCCGGGACAACCGGGGCCTACAATGAGCAGTTCTTC. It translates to CASSPGTTGAYNEQFF. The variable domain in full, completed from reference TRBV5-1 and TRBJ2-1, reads KAGVTQTPRYLIKTRGQQVTLSCSPISGHRSVSWYQQTPGQGLQFLFEYFSETQRNKGNFPGRFSGRQFSNSRSEMNVSTLELGDSALYLCASSPGTTGAYNEQFFGPGTRLTVL.

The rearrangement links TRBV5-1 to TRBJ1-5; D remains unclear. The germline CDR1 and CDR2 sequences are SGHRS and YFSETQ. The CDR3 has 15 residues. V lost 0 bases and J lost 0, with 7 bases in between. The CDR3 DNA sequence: TGCGCCAGCAGCTTGGAACCTAATAGCAATCAGCCCCAGCATTTT. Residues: CASSLEPNSNQPQHF.

The CDR3 DNA is TGCGCCAGCAGCCCGGACGGGACAAGCTCCTACAATGAGCAGTTCTTC. Residues: CASSPDGTSSYNEQFF. V and J are TRBV5-1 and TRBJ2-1, with D tentatively TRBD1 (6 bases). Per the germline V gene, CDR1 is SGHRS and CDR2 is YFSETQ. V lost 4 bases and J lost 0, with 14 bases in between. The CDR3 is 16 amino acids.

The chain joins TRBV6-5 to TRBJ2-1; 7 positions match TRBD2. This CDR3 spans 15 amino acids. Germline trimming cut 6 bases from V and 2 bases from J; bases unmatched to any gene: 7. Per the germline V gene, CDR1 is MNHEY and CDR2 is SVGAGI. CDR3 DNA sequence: TGTGCCAGCAGCCGCCCTAGCGGTACCTACAATGAGCAGTTCTTC. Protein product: CASSRPSGTYNEQFF.

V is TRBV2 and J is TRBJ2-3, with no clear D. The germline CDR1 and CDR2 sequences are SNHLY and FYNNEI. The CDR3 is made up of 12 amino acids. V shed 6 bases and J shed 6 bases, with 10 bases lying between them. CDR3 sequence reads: CASRYGADTQYF. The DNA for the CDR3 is TGTGCCAGCAGGTACGGAGCGGATACGCAGTATTTT. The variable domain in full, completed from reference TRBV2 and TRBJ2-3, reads EPEVTQTPSHQVTQMGQEVILRCVPISNHLYFYWYRQILGQKVEFLVSFYNNEISEKSEIFDDQFSVERPDGSNFTLKIRSTKLEDSAMYFCASRYGADTQYFGPGTRLTVL.

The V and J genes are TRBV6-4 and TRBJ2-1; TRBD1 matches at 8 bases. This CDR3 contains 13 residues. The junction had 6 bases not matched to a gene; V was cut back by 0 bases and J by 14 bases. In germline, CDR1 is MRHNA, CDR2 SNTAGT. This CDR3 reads CASSDSWTGREFF. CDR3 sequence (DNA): TGTGCCAGCAGTGACTCTTGGACAGGGCGGGAGTTCTTC.

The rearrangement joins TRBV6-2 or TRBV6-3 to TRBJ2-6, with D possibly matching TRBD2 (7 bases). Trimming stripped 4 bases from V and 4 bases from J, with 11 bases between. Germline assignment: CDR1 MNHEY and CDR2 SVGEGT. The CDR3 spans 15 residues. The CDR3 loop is CASSWGGLGANVLTF. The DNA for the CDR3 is TGTGCCAGCAGTTGGGGGGGGCTCGGGGCCAACGTCCTGACTTTC.

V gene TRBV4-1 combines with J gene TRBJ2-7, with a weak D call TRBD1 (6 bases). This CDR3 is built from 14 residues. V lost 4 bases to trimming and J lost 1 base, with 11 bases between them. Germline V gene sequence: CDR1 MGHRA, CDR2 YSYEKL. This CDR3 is CASSRDTNSYEQYF. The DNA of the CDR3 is TGCGCCAGCAGCCGGGACACCAATTCCTACGAGCAGTACTTC.

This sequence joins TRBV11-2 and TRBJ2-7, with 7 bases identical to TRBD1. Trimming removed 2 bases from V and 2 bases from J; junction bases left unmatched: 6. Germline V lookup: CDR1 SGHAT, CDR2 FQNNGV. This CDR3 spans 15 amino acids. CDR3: CASSLSIGQAYEQYF. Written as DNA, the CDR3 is TGTGCCAGCAGCTTAAGTATAGGACAGGCCTACGAGCAGTACTTC.

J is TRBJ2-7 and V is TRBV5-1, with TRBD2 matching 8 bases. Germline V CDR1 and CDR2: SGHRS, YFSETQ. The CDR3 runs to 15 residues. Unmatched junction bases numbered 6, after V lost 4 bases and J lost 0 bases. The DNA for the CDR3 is TGCGCCAGCAGCGAAACTAGCGGTAGCTCCTACGAGCAGTACTTC. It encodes CASSETSGSSYEQYF.